The rows below give T cell receptor beta chains drawn from one sample of a study of T cell responses to AZD1222 COVID-19 vaccine. Assay: immunoSEQ multiplex PCR; the TCRdb copy retains only in-frame clones and omits some. The sample consists of 92,000 or so clones, about 91% of them appearing once. This specimen was peripheral blood, taken 28 days after the second AZD1222 dose. These receptors originate from an adult who received the AZD1222 COVID-19 vaccine. Each CDR3 is given with its conserved first and last residue. The order of the fields is J gene, V gene, clone size, D gene, CDR3 DNA, CDR3 protein. The D gene is left open where the match is weak. The size of a clone is reported for some rows only, either as once, few or many, or as a class for expanded clones.

J: TRBJ2-4
V: TRBV19
size: .
D: TRBD2
DNA: TGTGCCAGTATGGGGGGGAAGGCCAAAAACATTCAGTACTTC
CDR3: CASMGGKAKNIQYF

J: TRBJ1-3
V: TRBV4-1
size: .
D: TRBD1
DNA: TGCGCCAGCAGCCAATCCAGACAGGGGCTGTACACCATATATTTT
CDR3: CASSQSRQGLYTIYF

J: TRBJ2-5
V: TRBV7-3
size: .
D: .
DNA: TGTGCCAGCAGCTTAACCCCGACAGGCTGGGAGACCCAGTACTTC
CDR3: CASSLTPTGWETQYF

J: TRBJ1-6
V: TRBV5-5
size: large
D: .
DNA: TGTGCCAGCAGCTTGGCCCAGACACCCTCCTATAATTCACCCCTCCACTTT
CDR3: CASSLAQTPSYNSPLHF

J: TRBJ2-1
V: TRBV21-1
size: .
D: .
DNA: TGTGCCAGCAGCAAAGTCGTTTTTTTAAGGGGGGCCGACAATGAGCAGTTCTTC
CDR3: CASSKVVFLRGADNEQFF

J: TRBJ1-6
V: TRBV28
size: .
D: .
DNA: TGTGCCAGCAGCCGAGGGACTCTCAGGCATTCACCCCTCCACTTT
CDR3: CASSRGTLRHSPLHF

J: TRBJ1-1
V: TRBV5-8
size: .
D: .
DNA: TGTGCCAGCAGCTTGGGCAGAAAAGCTTTCTTT
CDR3: CASSLGRKAFF

J: TRBJ1-2
V: TRBV7-9
size: .
D: TRBD1
DNA: TGTGCCAGCAGCTCAGGACAGGGCTGGGCCTATGGCTACACCTTC
CDR3: CASSSGQGWAYGYTF

J: TRBJ1-6
V: TRBV9
size: .
D: .
DNA: TGTGCCAGCTCGATACAGGGTAATAATTCACCCCTCCACTTT
CDR3: CASSIQGNNSPLHF

J: TRBJ2-2
V: TRBV19
size: once
D: TRBD2
DNA: TGTGCCAGTAGTCGGCGGGGGGGCCCCACCGGGGAGCTGTTTTTT
CDR3: CASSRRGGPTGELFF

J: TRBJ1-4
V: TRBV7-2
size: .
D: .
DNA: TGTGCCAGCAGCTTATCCCCGGCCGCAACTAATGAAAAACTGTTTTTT
CDR3: CASSLSPAATNEKLFF

J: TRBJ1-1
V: TRBV21-1
size: .
D: .
DNA: TGTGCCAGCAGCAAAGGGGACAGGAACACTGAAGCTTTCTTT
CDR3: CASSKGDRNTEAFF

J: TRBJ1-1
V: TRBV7-9
size: .
D: .
DNA: TGTGCCAGCAGCCCTTCGGGGGGGTCAAACACTGAAGCTTTCTTT
CDR3: CASSPSGGSNTEAFF

J: TRBJ1-2
V: TRBV10-2
size: .
D: .
DNA: TGCGCCAGCAGTGAGTCTCTACGGGACTATGGCTACACCTTC
CDR3: CASSESLRDYGYTF

J: TRBJ2-2
V: TRBV9
size: .
D: TRBD2
DNA: TGTGCCAGCAGCGTAGGGGGGGGCACCGGGGAGCTGTTTTTT
CDR3: CASSVGGGTGELFF

J: TRBJ1-1
V: TRBV19
size: .
D: .
DNA: TGTGCCAGTAGTACCCGGGACCTTCGATCCACTGAAGCTTTCTTT
CDR3: CASSTRDLRSTEAFF

J: TRBJ2-5
V: TRBV6-2/TRBV6-3
size: .
D: .
DNA: TGTGCCAGCAGCCCCGGGACGGCCCTTGGGACCCAGTACTTC
CDR3: CASSPGTALGTQYF

J: TRBJ2-1
V: TRBV3-1/TRBV3-2
size: .
D: TRBD2
DNA: TGTGCCAGCAGCCAACGGGGACTAGCGGGGCTCAAGGGGCAGTTCTTC
CDR3: CASSQRGLAGLKGQFF

J: TRBJ1-1
V: TRBV2
size: .
D: .
DNA: TGTGCCAGTAGACGGATTAACACTGAAGCTTTCTTT
CDR3: CASRRINTEAFF

J: TRBJ2-1
V: TRBV27
size: .
D: TRBD1
DNA: TGTGCCAGCAGTCCCCAGCGACAGGGGGCCATCAATGAGCAGTTCTTC
CDR3: CASSPQRQGAINEQFF

J: TRBJ2-3
V: TRBV7-3
size: few
D: .
DNA: TGTGCCAGCAGCTTAGGCGGTTACCAAGGAGTAGATACGCAGTATTTT
CDR3: CASSLGGYQGVDTQYF